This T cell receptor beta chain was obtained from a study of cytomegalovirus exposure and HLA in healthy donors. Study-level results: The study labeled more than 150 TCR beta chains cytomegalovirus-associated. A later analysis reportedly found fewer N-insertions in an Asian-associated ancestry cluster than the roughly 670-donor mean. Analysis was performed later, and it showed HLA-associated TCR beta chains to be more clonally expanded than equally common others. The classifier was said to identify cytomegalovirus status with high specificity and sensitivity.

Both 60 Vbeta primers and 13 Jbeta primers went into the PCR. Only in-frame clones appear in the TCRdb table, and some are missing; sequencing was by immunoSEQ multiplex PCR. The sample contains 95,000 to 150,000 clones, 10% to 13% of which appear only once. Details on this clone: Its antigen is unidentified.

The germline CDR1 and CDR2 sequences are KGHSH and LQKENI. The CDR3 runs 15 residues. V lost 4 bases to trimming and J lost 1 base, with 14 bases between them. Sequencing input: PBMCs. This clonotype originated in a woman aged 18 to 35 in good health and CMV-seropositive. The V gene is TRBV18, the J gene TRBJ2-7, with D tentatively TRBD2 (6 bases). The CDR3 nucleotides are TGTGCCAGCTCACGGGGCGGCGGGGCGTCCTACGAGCAGTACTTC. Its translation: CASSRGGGASYEQYF.